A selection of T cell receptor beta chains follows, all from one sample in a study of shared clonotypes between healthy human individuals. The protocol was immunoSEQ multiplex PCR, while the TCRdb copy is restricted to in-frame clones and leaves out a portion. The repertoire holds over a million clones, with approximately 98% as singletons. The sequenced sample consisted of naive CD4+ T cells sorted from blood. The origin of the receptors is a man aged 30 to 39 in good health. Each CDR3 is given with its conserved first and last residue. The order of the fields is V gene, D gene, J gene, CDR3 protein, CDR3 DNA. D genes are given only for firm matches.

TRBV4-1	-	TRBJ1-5	CASSPGARQPQHF	TGCGCCAGCAGTCCAGGGGCTCGTCAGCCCCAGCATTTT
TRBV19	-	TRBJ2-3	CASSPTPRDTQYF	TGTGCCAGTAGTCCAACCCCACGGGATACGCAGTATTTT
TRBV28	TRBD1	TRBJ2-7	CASSSKTGGSYEQYF	TGTGCCAGCAGTTCCAAGACAGGGGGCTCCTACGAGCAGTACTTC
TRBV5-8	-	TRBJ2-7	CASSLAGHEQYF	TGTGCCAGCAGCTTGGCGGGGCACGAGCAGTACTTC
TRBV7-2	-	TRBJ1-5	CASSLRRGGQPQHF	TGTGCCAGCAGCTTACGGAGGGGCGGGCAGCCCCAGCATTTT
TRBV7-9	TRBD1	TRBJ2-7	CATTGAYEQYF	TGTGCCACCACAGGGGCCTACGAGCAGTACTTC
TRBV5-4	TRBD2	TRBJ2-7	CASSRTSGSSYEQYF	TGTGCCAGCAGCCGAACTAGCGGGAGCTCCTACGAGCAGTACTTC
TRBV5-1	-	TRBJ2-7	CASSADTALLQYF	TGCGCCAGCAGTGCCGACACCGCTTTATTGCAGTACTTC
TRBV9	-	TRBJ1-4	CASSVGGGASTNEKLFF	TGTGCCAGCAGCGTAGGAGGAGGGGCTTCAACTAATGAAAAACTGTTTTTT
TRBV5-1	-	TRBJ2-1	CASSLDGGEDEQFF	TGCGCCAGCAGCTTGGACGGGGGAGAGGATGAGCAGTTCTTC
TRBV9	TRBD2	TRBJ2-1	CASSVASGAEQFF	TGTGCCAGCAGCGTTGCTAGCGGGGCGGAGCAGTTCTTC